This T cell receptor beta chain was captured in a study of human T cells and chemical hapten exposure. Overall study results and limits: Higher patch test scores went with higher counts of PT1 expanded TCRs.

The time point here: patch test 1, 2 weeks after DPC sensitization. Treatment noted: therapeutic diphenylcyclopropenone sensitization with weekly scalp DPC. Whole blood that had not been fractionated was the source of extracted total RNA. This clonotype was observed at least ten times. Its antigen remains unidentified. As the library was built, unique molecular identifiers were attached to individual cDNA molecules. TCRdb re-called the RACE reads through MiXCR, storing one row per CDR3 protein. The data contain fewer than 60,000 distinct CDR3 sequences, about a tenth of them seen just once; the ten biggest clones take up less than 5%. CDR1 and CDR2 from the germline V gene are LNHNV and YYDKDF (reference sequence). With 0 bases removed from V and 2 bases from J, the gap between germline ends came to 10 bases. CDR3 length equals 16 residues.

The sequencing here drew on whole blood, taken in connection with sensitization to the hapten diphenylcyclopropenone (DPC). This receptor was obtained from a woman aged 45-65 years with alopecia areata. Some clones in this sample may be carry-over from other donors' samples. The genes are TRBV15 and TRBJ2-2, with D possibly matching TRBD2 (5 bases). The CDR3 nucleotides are TGTGCCACCAGCAGAGATATCGGGGATAACACCGGGGAGCTGTTTTTT. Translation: CATSRDIGDNTGELFF.